Included here is one T cell receptor beta chain sequence, with context. Its antigen is still unknown. Trimming took 1 base from V and 7 from J, leaving 13 bases between them. Germline lookup yields CDR1 WSHSY and CDR2 SAAADI. This CDR3 spans 15 amino acids. Some clones are missing from TCRdb's copy, which holds only in-frame ones; the method was immunoSEQ multiplex PCR. The repertoire has about 440,000 clones, around 91% of them found once; the top ten carry about 4.1%. Noted treatment: roughly 20 received Ad26.COV2.S at low or high dose, single or two shots; 5 received placebo; per-sample allocation not given. Each sample was drawn 63 days after the first injection (of vaccine or placebo). This sample stems from a study of Ad26.COV2.S vaccination and SARS-CoV-2 variants. Study-level information: COV1001, an Ad26.COV2.S trial, supplied this vaccine-arm donor. Administration of Ad26.COV2.S was intramuscular, either once or twice 56 days apart.

Overall study results and limits: Vaccine and placebo recipients had comparable breadth of non-spike TCRs. The breadth of spike-specific CD8+ and CD4+ T cell responses after vaccination was reportedly substantial.

V is TRBV10-2 and J is TRBJ2-2, with D tentatively TRBD2 (6 bases). The starting material was peripheral blood, obtained in a trial of Ad26.COV2.S vaccine versus placebo. This sequence originates from a person between 18 and 60 years old who received the Ad26.COV2.S COVID-19 vaccine or a placebo. This CDR3 reads CASSEFWGEIGELFF. In DNA, the CDR3 is TGCGCCAGCAGTGAGTTTTGGGGGGAGATCGGGGAGCTGTTTTTT.